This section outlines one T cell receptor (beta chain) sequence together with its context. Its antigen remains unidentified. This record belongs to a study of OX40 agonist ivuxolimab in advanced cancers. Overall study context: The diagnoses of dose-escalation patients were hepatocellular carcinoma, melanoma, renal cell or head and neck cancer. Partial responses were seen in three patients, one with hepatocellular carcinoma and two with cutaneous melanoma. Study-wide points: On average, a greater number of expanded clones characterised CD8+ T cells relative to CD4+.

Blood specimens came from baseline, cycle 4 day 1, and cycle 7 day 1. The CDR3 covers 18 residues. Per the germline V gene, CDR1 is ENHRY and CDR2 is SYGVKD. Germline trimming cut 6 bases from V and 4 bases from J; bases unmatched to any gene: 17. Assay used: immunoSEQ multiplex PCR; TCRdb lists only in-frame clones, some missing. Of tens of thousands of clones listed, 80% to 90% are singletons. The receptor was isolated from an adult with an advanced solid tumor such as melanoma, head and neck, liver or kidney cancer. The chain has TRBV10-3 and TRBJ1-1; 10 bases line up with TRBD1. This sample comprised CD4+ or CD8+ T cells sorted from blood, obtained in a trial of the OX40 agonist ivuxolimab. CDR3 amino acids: CAIRASATGTGDRTEAFF. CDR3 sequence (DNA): TGTGCCATCAGAGCGTCGGCTACGGGGACAGGGGACCGCACTGAAGCTTTCTTT.